These 31 T cell receptor beta chains were all obtained from the same sample, sequenced in a study of T cell responses to AZD1222 COVID-19 vaccine. The data were produced by immunoSEQ multiplex PCR, yet TCRdb's version contains in-frame clones alone and is incomplete. Of 100,000 to 150,000 clones listed, approximately 91% are singletons. The sample here was peripheral blood, taken 28 days after the second AZD1222 dose. The receptors were sampled from an adult who received the AZD1222 COVID-19 vaccine.

V is TRBV2 and J is TRBJ2-1; D is uncertain. Germline V gene lookup returns CDR1 SNHLY and CDR2 FYNNEI. CDR3 length equals 16 residues. Trimming removed 6 bases from V and 1 base from J, with 16 bases in between. The CDR3 bases are TGTGCCAGCAGCCCGGATTTGAGTCGGTCCTACAATGAGCAGTTCTTC. It encodes CASSPDLSRSYNEQFF.

This chain uses TRBV30 with TRBJ2-7; D is ambiguous. Trimming took off 0 bases at V and 0 bases at J, with 6 bases between the two ends. The germline V gene has CDR1 GTSNPN and CDR2 SVGIG (reference sequence). The CDR3 consists of 13 residues. In DNA, the CDR3 is TGTGCCTGGAGTGTACATCGCTCCTACGAGCAGTACTTC. Its translation: CAWSVHRSYEQYF.

The chain employs TRBV18 and TRBJ2-6; tentatively, D is TRBD2 (6 bases). The CDR3 extends over 19 amino acids. Trimming stripped 1 base from V and 0 bases from J, with 16 bases between. Germline values: CDR1 KGHSH, CDR2 LQKENI. The CDR3 reads CASSPRSGTLVSGANVLTF. The CDR3 coding sequence is TGTGCCAGCTCACCACGTTCTGGGACTCTCGTCTCTGGGGCCAACGTCCTGACTTTC. Variable domain in full (rest from reference TRBV18 and TRBJ2-6): NAGVMQNPRHLVRRRGQEARLRCSPMKGHSHVYWYRQLPEEGLKFMVYLQKENIIDESGMPKERFSAEFPKEGPSILRIQQVVRGDSAAYFCASSPRSGTLVSGANVLTFGAGSRLTVL.

The chain employs TRBV6-2 or TRBV6-3 and TRBJ2-7; D not certain. V was trimmed by 7 bases and J by 1 base, leaving 17 bases between them. This CDR3 has 15 residues. The germline V gene encodes CDR1 MNHEY and CDR2 SVGEGT. The CDR3 sequence: CASTPLGEVSYEQYF. Here the CDR3 DNA reads TGTGCCAGCACCCCGTTAGGAGAGGTATCCTACGAGCAGTACTTC.

This clone was found once. The rearrangement uses TRBV15 and TRBJ2-2; the D gene is possibly TRBD1 (5 bases). Trimming left V 7 bases short and J 3 bases short, with 12 bases between. Germline values: CDR1 LNHNV, CDR2 YYDKDF (reference sequence). This CDR3 region has 14 residues. The CDR3 loop is CATTADSHTGELFF. In DNA, the CDR3 is TGTGCCACCACCGCAGACAGTCACACCGGGGAGCTGTTTTTT.

V is TRBV29-1 and J is TRBJ1-2; 8 bases are shared with TRBD1. The CDR3 contains 13 residues. Germline V CDR1 and CDR2: SQVTM, ANQGSEA. Trimming cost V 4 bases and J 7 bases; bases outside gene matches: 8. CDR3 DNA sequence: TGCAGCGTTGTAGGGGGACAGGAGGGTGGCTACACCTTC. The encoded protein is CSVVGGQEGGYTF.

The V gene is TRBV27, the J gene TRBJ1-6; 7 positions match TRBD1. Trimming removed 7 bases from V and 10 bases from J; junction bases left unmatched: 7. CDR3 length: 13 amino acids. Germline values: CDR1 MNHEY, CDR2 SMNVEV (reference sequence). The DNA of the CDR3 is TGTGCCAGCACTGAGACAGGGTACTCACCCCTCCACTTT. The encoded protein is CASTETGYSPLHF.

CDR3 in DNA: TGTGCCATTCTGACAGGATCTCACTCTGGGGCCAACGTCCTGACTTTC. Amino acid sequence: CAILTGSHSGANVLTF. This chain connects TRBV2 to TRBJ2-6; D might be TRBD1 (6 bases). V gave up 10 bases and J gave up 0 bases, with 16 bases separating them. CDR1 and CDR2 from the germline V gene are SNHLY and FYNNEI. The CDR3 totals 16 residues.

The genes are TRBV15 and TRBJ1-6; 8 bases align to TRBD1. The CDR3 runs to 15 residues. J lost 7 bases, V lost 5 bases, and 7 bases had no gene match. Germline V CDR1 and CDR2: LNHNV, YYDKDF (reference sequence). The CDR3 protein is CATSRTGTGNSPLHF. The CDR3 nucleotides read TGTGCCACCAGCCGTACCGGGACAGGCAATTCACCCCTCCACTTT.

The chain combines TRBV6-5 with TRBJ1-4; D remains ambiguous. The CDR3 has 13 residues. The V end lost 7 bases, the J end lost 8 bases, and 14 bases lay between the germline ends. Germline V lookup: CDR1 MNHEY, CDR2 SVGAGI. The CDR3, as DNA: TGTGCCAGCAATACAGATGGGAGAGAAAAACTGTTTTTT. It codes for CASNTDGREKLFF.

The V gene is TRBV27, the J gene TRBJ2-4; D possibly corresponds to TRBD1 (7 bases). CDR1 and CDR2 from the germline V gene are MNHEY and SMNVEV (reference sequence). The V end lost 6 bases, the J end lost 9 bases, and 15 bases lay between the germline ends. The CDR3 has 13 residues. The CDR3: CASSGGGQAIQYF. The CDR3 DNA reads as TGTGCCAGCAGCGGAGGGGGCCAGGCCATTCAGTACTTC.

The V gene is TRBV2, the J gene TRBJ1-3; TRBD1 matches at 8 bases. Per the germline V gene, CDR1 is SNHLY and CDR2 is FYNNEI. The CDR3 has 17 residues. Trimming at V came to 3 bases and at J to 0 bases, leaving 7 bases not matched to a gene. This CDR3 reads CASSEWTGSLSGNTIYF. The CDR3 DNA reads as TGTGCCAGCAGTGAGTGGACAGGGAGCCTCTCTGGAAACACCATATATTTT.

The genes are TRBV29-1 and TRBJ2-3; 8 nucleotides align to TRBD2. Germline V lookup: CDR1 SQVTM, CDR2 ANQGSEA. J gave up 4 bases and V 3 bases, and 9 bases lay outside the gene matches. CDR3 size: 15 residues. The CDR3 region is CSVDLGLARADTQYF. CDR3 sequence (DNA): TGCAGCGTTGACCTAGGACTAGCCAGAGCAGATACGCAGTATTTT.

The V call is TRBV2, the J call TRBJ1-6; D remains unclear. Trimming shortened V by 2 bases and J by 5 bases, and 10 bases separated the two germline ends. CDR1 and CDR2 from the germline V gene are SNHLY and FYNNEI. The CDR3 extends over 15 amino acids. The CDR3 protein is CASSERPSNNSPLHF. CDR3 DNA: TGTGCCAGCAGTGAACGACCCAGCAATAATTCACCCCTCCACTTT.

The V call is TRBV28, the J call TRBJ1-2; 11 bases are a match to TRBD1. J lost 3 bases, V lost 5 bases, and 8 bases had no gene match. Germline lookup yields CDR1 MDHEN and CDR2 SYDVKM. The CDR3 loop spans 16 amino acids. The DNA of the CDR3 is TGTGCCAGCAGTCCCATACGGGGACAGGGGGACTATGGCTACACCTTC. This encodes CASSPIRGQGDYGYTF.

Note on this clone: Distinct nucleotide sequences in the sample also encode this CDR3. The chain recombines TRBV28 with TRBJ2-7; D ambiguous. Germline CDR1 reads MDHEN; CDR2 reads SYDVKM. The germline V and J ends were trimmed by 2 bases and 7 bases, with 6 bases remaining between them. The CDR3 is 11 residues long. The CDR3 sequence: CASSLRGEQYF. CDR3 nucleotides: TGTGCCAGCAGTTTACGAGGAGAGCAGTACTTC.

This sequence joins TRBV3-1 (or the pseudogene TRBV3-2) and TRBJ2-7, with D possibly TRBD2 on 5 matching bases. Trimming shortened V by 8 bases and J by 2 bases, and 16 bases separated the two germline ends. CDR1 LGHDT and CDR2 YNNKEL come from the germline V gene (reference sequence). The CDR3 runs 14 residues. The CDR3 region has the DNA TGTGCCAGCGCACTAGACCCCGGGGCCTACGAGCAGTACTTC. It is translated as CASALDPGAYEQYF.

The rearrangement uses TRBV9 and TRBJ2-2; the D is unclear. The CDR3 totals 13 residues. Germline V gives CDR1 SGDLS, CDR2 YYNGEE. With 2 bases removed from V and 1 base from J, the gap between germline ends came to 3 bases. CDR3 coding DNA: TGTGCCAGCAGCGTCGAGAACACCGGGGAGCTGTTTTTT. Translating gives CASSVENTGELFF.

The J gene is TRBJ2-2, the V gene TRBV4-2; maybe TRBD2 (6 bases). The V end was cut by 4 bases, the J end by 7 bases, with 19 bases between. The CDR3 contains 16 residues. Germline assignment: CDR1 LGHNA and CDR2 YNFKEQ. The CDR3 DNA reads TGTGCCAGCAGCCTTATAAATAGGCGGGGAGTCGGGGAGCTGTTTTTT. Its protein product is CASSLINRRGVGELFF.

The rearrangement joins TRBV7-9 to TRBJ1-2, with a tentative D call TRBD1 (5 bases). CDR1 SEHNR and CDR2 FQNEAQ come from the germline V gene (reference sequence). The CDR3 contains 15 residues. The V and J ends lost 5 bases and 7 bases respectively, with 20 bases between them. CDR3 protein: CASSRTMGGLGGYTF. CDR3 coding DNA: TGTGCCAGCAGCCGGACAATGGGGGGGTTAGGTGGCTACACCTTC.

This clone was observed a single time. The gene calls are TRBV6-5 and TRBJ1-3; D gene ambiguous. The CDR3 consists of 16 residues. CDR1 is MNHEY and CDR2 is SVGAGI in the germline V gene. V was shortened by 0 bases and J by 0 bases, with 9 bases between the two germline ends. The CDR3 here is CASSYSLQFSGNTIYF. CDR3 nucleotide sequence: TGTGCCAGCAGTTACTCGTTACAGTTCTCTGGAAACACCATATATTTT.

The chain uses TRBV6-2 or TRBV6-3 and TRBJ1-1; no reliable D call. The ends were cut back, 2 bases at V and 0 bases at J, with 16 bases in the middle. The CDR3 length is 17 residues. Germline loops: CDR1 MNHEY, CDR2 SVGEGT. CDR3 DNA sequence: TGTGCCAGCAGTTACCCTCGGGGAGGTTCCATGAACACTGAAGCTTTCTTT. This gives the protein CASSYPRGGSMNTEAFF.

The rearrangement uses TRBV20-1 and TRBJ1-2, with D uncertain. The V end was cut by 3 bases, the J end by 4 bases, with 12 bases between. The germline V gene encodes CDR1 DFQATT and CDR2 SNEGSKA (reference sequence). This CDR3 spans 13 amino acids. CDR3 amino acids: CSASPGTGYGYTF. In nucleotides, the CDR3 is TGCAGTGCTAGTCCTGGCACTGGCTATGGCTACACCTTC.

This clone was detected once. This chain links TRBV5-4 with TRBJ2-2; D unresolved. Germline V lookup: CDR1 SGHNT, CDR2 YYREEE (reference sequence). This CDR3 spans 18 amino acids. The V gene lost 1 base and the J gene lost 0 bases, with 16 bases spanning the gap. This CDR3 reads CASSLSVLGFANTGELFF. The DNA of the CDR3 is TGTGCCAGCAGCTTGTCGGTGCTAGGTTTTGCGAACACCGGGGAGCTGTTTTTT.

The gene calls are TRBV5-1 and TRBJ2-1; 7 nucleotides line up with TRBD2. The CDR3 extends over 17 amino acids. V shed 6 bases and J 1 base; nucleotides not matched to a gene: 13. In germline, CDR1 is SGHRS, CDR2 YFSETQ. CDR3 sequence (DNA): TGCGCCAGCAACTCCGCGGGCGGGAGAGGTTCCTACAATGAGCAGTTCTTC. Translating it yields CASNSAGGRGSYNEQFF.

The chain couples TRBV5-1 to TRBJ2-3; D unresolved. The CDR3 loop spans 15 amino acids. Germline loops: CDR1 SGHRS, CDR2 YFSETQ. The germline V and J ends were trimmed by 3 bases and 2 bases, with 13 bases remaining between them. The CDR3 DNA sequence: TGCGCCAGCAGCTCCCGACCCGACCTCACAGATACGCAGTATTTT. Translated, it gives CASSSRPDLTDTQYF.

The V call is TRBV3-1 (or the pseudogene TRBV3-2), the J call TRBJ2-3; D is undetermined. Trimming cost V 2 bases and J 5 bases, with 8 bases left between them. Germline loops: CDR1 LGHDT, CDR2 YNNKEL (reference sequence). The CDR3 covers 13 residues. CDR3 in DNA: TGTGCCAGCAGCCAACCGCCCCTAGATACGCAGTATTTT. Its translation: CASSQPPLDTQYF.

The chain couples TRBV27 to TRBJ2-3; D remains unclear. Germline CDR1 is MNHEY and CDR2 is SMNVEV (reference sequence). This CDR3 comprises 14 residues. The V end lost 4 bases, the J end lost 6 bases, and 14 bases lay between the germline ends. The CDR3 protein is CASSSTAAKDTQYF. Written as DNA, the CDR3 is TGTGCCAGCAGTTCTACGGCAGCCAAGGATACGCAGTATTTT.

V is TRBV27 and J is TRBJ1-5; 8 nucleotides match TRBD1. V lost 5 bases, J lost 1 base, and 10 bases stayed unmatched. The CDR3 contains 17 residues. In germline, CDR1 is MNHEY, CDR2 SMNVEV (reference sequence). CDR3 nucleotides: TGTGCCAGCAGTCCCTTCCCGAGGACAGGGAGCAATCAGCCCCAGCATTTT. This encodes CASSPFPRTGSNQPQHF.

The chain has TRBV19 and TRBJ2-7; D remains unclear. Per germline, CDR1 LNHDA and CDR2 SQIVND (reference sequence). Trimming cost V 1 base and J 2 bases, with 6 bases left between them. The CDR3 has 13 residues. The CDR3 is CASSIGPTYEQYF. In DNA, the CDR3 is TGTGCCAGTAGTATAGGACCGACCTACGAGCAGTACTTC. Variable domain in full (rest from reference TRBV19 and TRBJ2-7): DGGITQSPKYLFRKEGQNVTLSCEQNLNHDAMYWYRQDPGQGLRLIYYSQIVNDFQKGDIAEGYSVSREKKESFPLTVTSAQKNPTAFYLCASSIGPTYEQYFGPGTRLTVT.

The chain has TRBV2 and TRBJ1-5, with no clear D. The CDR3 sequence is 13 residues long. Germline CDR1 reads SNHLY; CDR2 reads FYNNEI. Trimming left V 1 base short and J 6 bases short, with 7 bases between. The DNA of the CDR3 is TGTGCCAGCAGTGAAGAGGGCAGTCAGCCCCAGCATTTT. Protein product: CASSEEGSQPQHF.